This T cell receptor (beta chain) is drawn from a study of control samples from healthy donors and cancer patients. Repertoires were generated with immunoSEQ multiplex PCR, while TCRdb's copy carries only in-frame clones and drops some. The sample carries tens of thousands of clones, approximately 84% recorded once. The CDR3 covers 14 residues. With 6 bases removed from V and 1 base from J, the gap between germline ends came to 9 bases. From germline, CDR1 is SGHNT and CDR2 YENEEA. This receptor was obtained from a man between 70 and 80 years old with lung cancer. Sequenced sample: PBMCs. The chain recombines TRBV11-3 with TRBJ2-2; maybe TRBD1 (6 bases). The CDR3 region is CASSTGQNTGELFF. The CDR3 DNA reads as TGTGCCAGCAGTACAGGGCAGAACACCGGGGAGCTGTTTTTT.